The 16 T cell receptor beta chains in this list originate from one sample, sequenced in a study of blood T cell repertoires in COVID-19. Clones were read by immunoSEQ multiplex PCR, and TCRdb kept only the in-frame ones, dropping some. The table lists 50,000 to 80,000 clones, 80% to 90% of them singletons. The sequencing sample was made of peripheral blood. The receptors derive from a woman aged 55-69 years with COVID-19, enrolled during active disease.

The chain has TRBV4-3 and TRBJ1-6; TRBD1 agrees at 7 bases. V was pared by 1 base and J by 10 bases, with 7 bases of the junction left unmatched. The CDR3 loop spans 15 amino acids. Germline CDR1 LGHNA, CDR2 YSLEER. CDR3 amino acids: CASSQVGGGQSPLHF. Here the CDR3 DNA reads TGCGCCAGCAGCCAAGTAGGAGGGGGACAGTCACCCCTCCACTTT.

This chain joins TRBV28 and TRBJ1-5; D unresolved. From germline, CDR1 is MDHEN and CDR2 SYDVKM. V was cut by 3 bases and J by 3 bases, with 12 bases left in between. This CDR3 is 15 amino acids long. CDR3 sequence (DNA): TGTGCCAGCAGTTTTCCCAGTGTCCCCAATCAGCCCCAGCATTTT. Protein: CASSFPSVPNQPQHF.

This chain links TRBV19 with TRBJ2-2; no definite D call. This CDR3 contains 15 residues. Germline V CDR1 and CDR2: LNHDA, SQIVND (reference sequence). Deletions cut 6 bases from V and 1 base from J, with 12 bases between. The DNA of the CDR3 is TGTGCCAGTAGAGTCACTCCCCTGAACACCGGGGAGCTGTTTTTT. The encoded protein is CASRVTPLNTGELFF.

V and J are TRBV7-2 and TRBJ2-5; no definite D call. Germline V gene data show CDR1 as SGHTA and CDR2 as FQGNSA. This CDR3 contains 15 residues. V was pared by 1 base and J by 5 bases, with 14 bases between. The CDR3 coding sequence is TGTGCCAGCAGCTTAGATCCTCCCCCGAGGGAGACCCAGTACTTC. Translating it yields CASSLDPPPRETQYF.

The rearrangement joins TRBV4-1 to TRBJ2-1, with no clear D. The CDR3 contains 14 residues. Germline CDR1 is MGHRA and CDR2 is YSYEKL. The V gene lost 4 bases and the J gene lost 2 bases, with 9 bases spanning the gap. CDR3 DNA: TGCGCCAGCAGCCCCAGCGCTGCCTACAATGAGCAGTTCTTC. This sequence encodes CASSPSAAYNEQFF.

CDR3 sequence reads: CASHTNLIYNEKLFF. The CDR3 DNA reads TGTGCAAGTCACACTAATTTGATCTACAATGAAAAACTGTTTTTT. The chain couples TRBV12-2 to TRBJ1-4. TRBV12-2 counts as a pseudogene. CDR3 length equals 15 residues.

This chain connects TRBV4-1 to TRBJ1-5; tentative D call: TRBD1 (6 bases). CDR1 is MGHRA and CDR2 is YSYEKL in the germline V gene. The CDR3 consists of 15 residues. V lost 2 bases to trimming and J lost 6 bases, with 14 bases between them. The CDR3 sequence: CASSQTGRVGQPQHF. CDR3 nucleotide sequence: TGCGCCAGCAGCCAAACAGGGCGTGTTGGTCAGCCCCAGCATTTT.

The chain joins TRBV11-3 to TRBJ1-2; D may be TRBD1 (6 bases). Germline CDR1 and CDR2: SGHNT and YENEEA. Trimming stripped 10 bases from V and 7 bases from J, with 25 bases between. CDR3 length equals 15 residues. The chain's CDR3 is CATRGSQDSSFGYTF. The CDR3 DNA is TGTGCCACCCGTGGGTCCCAGGACAGCTCTTTTGGCTACACCTTC.

The gene calls are TRBV28 and TRBJ1-3; TRBD1 might be the D (6 bases). V lost 2 bases and J lost 4, with 15 bases in between. From germline, CDR1 is MDHEN and CDR2 SYDVKM. The CDR3 spans 16 residues. This CDR3 is CASSLSPGAEGNTIYF. CDR3 sequence (DNA): TGTGCCAGCAGTTTAAGCCCAGGGGCGGAAGGAAACACCATATATTTT.

The chain is built from TRBV6-5 and TRBJ2-7; the D gene is possibly TRBD2 (6 bases). V was clipped by 6 bases and J by 2 bases, with 14 bases between them. Per the germline V gene, CDR1 is MNHEY and CDR2 is SVGAGI. The CDR3 sequence is 14 residues long. The CDR3 sequence: CASRGLGSTYEQYF. The CDR3 DNA follows: TGTGCCAGCAGGGGACTGGGGTCGACCTACGAGCAGTACTTC.

V usage is TRBV28 and J usage is TRBJ1-1, with unresolved D. V lost 6 bases and J lost 1, with 15 bases in between. This CDR3 spans 15 amino acids. Germline V gene data show CDR1 as MDHEN and CDR2 as SYDVKM. CDR3 sequence: CASRELGRGNTEAFF. The CDR3 DNA reads as TGTGCCAGCAGGGAATTAGGGCGGGGGAACACTGAAGCTTTCTTT.

This chain links TRBV5-1 with TRBJ2-5, with D perhaps matching TRBD2 (6 bases). V lost 4 bases to trimming and J lost 5 bases, with 18 bases between them. Germline V gene sequence: CDR1 SGHRS, CDR2 YFSETQ. The CDR3 is 15 residues long. The CDR3: CASSLTGTGGETQYF. The CDR3 region has the DNA TGCGCCAGCAGCCTTACCGGGACTGGAGGGGAGACCCAGTACTTC.

The rearrangement joins TRBV5-6 to TRBJ1-4, with 8 bases that match TRBD1. Germline CDR1 is SGHDT and CDR2 is YYEEEE. V shed 3 bases and J 8 bases; nucleotides not matched to a gene: 9. This CDR3 region has 15 residues. In DNA, the CDR3 is TGTGCCAGCAGCTATGGAACAGGGGGGAGCGAAAAACTGTTTTTT. This sequence encodes CASSYGTGGSEKLFF.

This rearrangement joins TRBV4-3 to TRBJ1-5; D gene unclear. Germline assignment: CDR1 LGHNA and CDR2 YSLEER. The CDR3 totals 16 residues. Trimming left V 10 bases short and J 4 bases short, with 23 bases between. This CDR3 is CATHLPEAVGNQPQHF. CDR3 nucleotide sequence: TGCGCCACCCATCTTCCAGAGGCAGTTGGGAATCAGCCCCAGCATTTT.

This clone was observed once. The genes are TRBV5-3 and TRBJ1-1; 7 bases are a match to TRBD1. TRBV5-3 is an ORF for which the function is uncertain. V shed 2 bases and J 0 bases; nucleotides not matched to a gene: 13. CDR3 length equals 18 residues. In nucleotides, the CDR3 is TGTGCCAGAAGCTTCCCATTCAAAGCCGGGACAGTGAACACTGAAGCTTTCTTT. This codes for CARSFPFKAGTVNTEAFF.

The chain is built from TRBV5-1 and TRBJ2-7; 8 nucleotides line up with TRBD2. After removal of 4 bases from V and 2 bases from J, the junction contained 8 bases not matched to a gene. CDR1 is SGHRS, CDR2 YFSETQ, per germline. This CDR3 has 15 amino acids. The CDR3 region has the DNA TGCGCCAGCAGCCGGGGGGGGCGCACCACCTACGAGCAGTACTTC. Its protein product is CASSRGGRTTYEQYF.